This T cell receptor beta chain appears in the sequencing data of a study of identical twins. A universal primer binding site was introduced by template switching. The final cDNA contained unique molecular identifiers. TCRdb processed the 5' RACE reads anew with MiXCR; each CDR3 protein has one entry. Here the sample spans more than 600,000 distinct CDR3 sequences, 15% to 20% being singletons. Only healthy Caucasians were included as donors. The CDR3 runs to 14 residues. The V and J ends lost 4 bases and 4 bases respectively, with 10 bases between them. Germline V lookup: CDR1 ENHRY, CDR2 SYGVKD. In this sample, this clonotype turned up many times. These data were likewise used in another study, on T cells expressing NK-cell markers. This second report adds: More than five of the donors carried dominant NKG2C+ clonotypes that took up about 1.0-7.0% of their CD8+ T cells.

J is TRBJ2-2 and V is TRBV10-3; D might be TRBD2 (6 bases). Sequencing input: PBMCs. This TCR came from a woman younger than 35 in good health. The CDR3 spells CAISAGGPTGELFF. DNA for the CDR3: TGTGCCATCAGTGCCGGAGGGCCCACCGGGGAGCTGTTTTTT.